The 30 T cell receptor beta chains presented below share a single source sample, sequenced in a study of Ad26.COV2.S vaccination and SARS-CoV-2 variants. As to treatment: roughly 20 received Ad26.COV2.S at low or high dose, single or two shots; several received placebo; per-sample allocation not given. Specimen acquisition occurred on day 63 following the initial vaccine or placebo injection. TCRdb keeps only in-frame clones here, not all; method: immunoSEQ multiplex PCR. The sample lists about 320,000 clones, over 80% occurring once. The sample consisted of peripheral blood, taken in a trial of Ad26.COV2.S vaccine versus placebo. Receptors originate from a person between 18 and 60 years old who received the Ad26.COV2.S COVID-19 vaccine or a placebo.

This chain uses TRBV5-1 with TRBJ1-6; D perhaps matches TRBD1 (6 bases). V lost 4 bases and J lost 5, with 16 bases in between. CDR1 is SGHRS, CDR2 YFSETQ, per germline. The CDR3 is 16 residues long. In DNA, the CDR3 is TGCGCCAGCAGCCCTGTAAGTGGGGGCAATAATTCACCCCTCCACTTT. Protein sequence: CASSPVSGGNNSPLHF.

This clone was seen only once. The rearrangement joins TRBV6-4 to TRBJ2-7; TRBD1 matches at 9 bases. The CDR3 is 14 amino acids. Germline-derived CDR1 and CDR2 are MRHNA and SNTAGT. Trimming removed 5 bases from V and 5 bases from J; junction bases left unmatched: 7. For the CDR3, the DNA is TGTGCCAGCAGTAGGACAGGGGAAGACGACGAGCAGTACTTC. As protein: CASSRTGEDDEQYF.

The V call is TRBV15, the J call TRBJ1-2, with unresolved D. The length of the CDR3 is 14 residues. V was cut by 5 bases and J by 4 bases, with 14 bases left in between. Germline CDR1 and CDR2: LNHNV and YYDKDF (reference sequence). DNA of the CDR3: TGTGCCACCAGCTCCCGGGCCTCTTTCTATGGCTACACCTTC. This codes for CATSSRASFYGYTF.

This chain connects TRBV19 to TRBJ2-1, with D perhaps TRBD1 or TRBD2 (6 bases each). Trimming removed 3 bases from V and 6 bases from J, with 15 bases in between. The germline CDR1 and CDR2 sequences are LNHDA and SQIVND (reference sequence). The CDR3 has 15 residues. In DNA, the CDR3 is TGTGCCAGTAGTATTAGACCTGAGGGGGGCAATGAGCAGTTCTTC. This gives the protein CASSIRPEGGNEQFF. Drawing the rest from reference TRBV19 and TRBJ2-1, the complete variable domain is DGGITQSPKYLFRKEGQNVTLSCEQNLNHDAMYWYRQDPGQGLRLIYYSQIVNDFQKGDIAEGYSVSREKKESFPLTVTSAQKNPTAFYLCASSIRPEGGNEQFFGPGTRLTVL.

The chain has TRBV9 and TRBJ2-7, with 8 bases identical to TRBD1. CDR1 and CDR2 (germline): SGDLS, YYNGEE. The CDR3 covers 15 residues. The trim removed 4 bases at V and 3 bases at J, leaving 9 bases unmatched. CDR3: CASSSYTGGLYEQYF. The CDR3 bases are TGTGCCAGCAGCTCCTATACAGGGGGACTCTACGAGCAGTACTTC.

V gene TRBV2 combines with J gene TRBJ1-2, with TRBD1 matching 7 bases. Germline CDR1 is SNHLY and CDR2 is FYNNEI. The CDR3 runs 14 residues. V was pared by 6 bases and J by 2 bases, with 6 bases of the junction left unmatched. The CDR3 sequence is CASRVMGQNYGYTF. The CDR3 nucleotides are TGTGCCAGCAGAGTAATGGGACAGAACTATGGCTACACCTTC.

The chain uses TRBV5-1 and TRBJ2-2; 10 nucleotides match TRBD1. Germline lookup yields CDR1 SGHRS and CDR2 YFSETQ. V shed 0 bases, J shed 6 bases, and the junction held 5 bases outside the gene matches. The length of the CDR3 is 16 residues. The CDR3 here is CASSLVPTGGSGELFF. The CDR3 nucleotides are TGCGCCAGCAGCTTGGTCCCGACAGGGGGCTCCGGGGAGCTGTTTTTT.

This chain joins TRBV6-1 and TRBJ2-7, with TRBD1 identical over 8 bases. In germline, CDR1 is MNHNS, CDR2 SASEGT. The CDR3 consists of 16 residues. With V trimmed by 2 bases and J by 2 bases, 8 bases remained unmatched. The CDR3 DNA is TGTGCCAGCAGTGAAACCCCAGGGGGCTATCCCTACGAGCAGTACTTC. The encoded protein is CASSETPGGYPYEQYF.

This chain uses TRBV2 with TRBJ2-7, with 11 bases aligning to TRBD2. Germline CDR1 reads SNHLY; CDR2 reads FYNNEI. V lost 0 bases and J lost 8; bases outside the gene matches: 15. The CDR3 contains 18 residues. The CDR3 loop reads CASSEARPSGGLDTKQYF. CDR3 coding DNA: TGTGCCAGCAGTGAAGCTCGGCCTAGCGGGGGGCTAGATACGAAGCAGTACTTC.

The chain is built from TRBV5-8 and TRBJ2-3; D is possibly TRBD2 (6 bases). From germline, CDR1 is SGHTS and CDR2 YDEGEE. Trimming removed 4 bases at V and 0 bases at J, with 12 bases between. The CDR3 totals 15 residues. The CDR3, as DNA: TGTGCCAGCAGCCGATTAGCGGTGAGCACAGATACGCAGTATTTT. This sequence encodes CASSRLAVSTDTQYF.

This sequence joins TRBV12-5 and TRBJ1-5; TRBD1 matches 10 bases. The germline V gene has CDR1 LGHNT and CDR2 FRNRAP. This CDR3 is built from 17 residues. J lost 0 bases, V lost 7 bases, and 9 bases had no gene match. The CDR3 DNA follows: TGTGCTAGTGTACCCGGGACAGGGGTCCTTAGCAATCAGCCCCAGCATTTT. It yields the protein CASVPGTGVLSNQPQHF.

This clone was detected once. The gene calls are TRBV5-1 and TRBJ2-7, with 7 bases aligning to TRBD2. Per germline, CDR1 SGHRS and CDR2 YFSETQ. The CDR3 extends over 14 amino acids. J gave up 3 bases and V 4 bases, and 7 bases lay outside the gene matches. CDR3 protein: CASSLGEGHYEQYF. As DNA, the CDR3 is TGCGCCAGCAGCCTGGGGGAGGGGCACTACGAGCAGTACTTC.

The gene calls are TRBV6-5 and TRBJ1-3; no firm D call. The CDR3 has 15 residues. The V gene lost 0 bases and the J gene lost 0 bases, with 6 bases spanning the gap. Germline V CDR1 and CDR2: MNHEY, SVGAGI. In nucleotides, the CDR3 is TGTGCCAGCAGTTACTCTAGGAGCTCTGGAAACACCATATATTTT. Encoded protein: CASSYSRSSGNTIYF.

This rearrangement joins TRBV9 to TRBJ2-2; 7 bases map to TRBD2. V dropped 4 bases and J dropped 4; count of bases not matched to a gene: 7. Per germline, CDR1 SGDLS and CDR2 YYNGEE. This CDR3 is built from 15 residues. CDR3 residues: CASSTRGRVTGELFF. As DNA, the CDR3 is TGTGCCAGCAGCACCAGAGGGAGGGTCACCGGGGAGCTGTTTTTT.

This chain uses TRBV11-2 with TRBJ1-1; no definite D call. CDR3 length: 14 residues. From germline, CDR1 is SGHAT and CDR2 FQNNGV. The V and J ends lost 0 bases and 5 bases respectively, with 10 bases between them. The CDR3 DNA follows: TGTGCCAGCAGCTTAGAGCAGGCCTTGACTGAAGCTTTCTTT. Protein sequence: CASSLEQALTEAFF.

The V call is TRBV18, the J call TRBJ1-1, with 7 positions matching TRBD1. Germline trimming cut 3 bases from V and 5 bases from J; bases unmatched to any gene: 3. The CDR3 sequence is 13 residues long. Germline-derived CDR1 and CDR2 are KGHSH and LQKENI. Written as DNA, the CDR3 is TGTGCCAGCTCACCTGAACAGGGGACTGAAGCTTTCTTT. Protein sequence: CASSPEQGTEAFF.

The chain has TRBV7-9 and TRBJ1-3; a possible D gene is TRBD1 (5 bases). CDR3 length: 16 amino acids. The ends were cut back, 5 bases at V and 1 base at J, with 15 bases in the middle. Per germline, CDR1 SEHNR and CDR2 FQNEAQ (reference sequence). In DNA form, the CDR3 reads TGTGCCAGCAGCCGGGGCCCCGGAGGGTCTGGAAACACCATATATTTT. Its translation is CASSRGPGGSGNTIYF.

The chain joins TRBV6-1 to TRBJ2-5; D remains unclear. The CDR3 is made up of 14 amino acids. V lost 0 bases, J lost 5 bases, and 10 bases lay in between. Germline V gene lookup returns CDR1 MNHNS and CDR2 SASEGT. CDR3 residues: CASSEAGHVETQYF. The CDR3 DNA reads TGTGCCAGCAGTGAAGCTGGGCACGTGGAGACCCAGTACTTC.

The chain is built from TRBV29-1 and TRBJ2-7; 10 bases fit TRBD1. From germline, CDR1 is SQVTM and CDR2 ANQGSEA. The CDR3 runs 16 residues. The CDR3 spells CRVAGDRGLDLGEQYF. CDR3 bases: TGCAGAGTCGCGGGGGACAGGGGTTTGGATTTAGGCGAGCAGTACTTC.

V and J are TRBV7-2 and TRBJ2-1, with TRBD1 matching 10 bases. V lost 0 bases to trimming and J lost 2 bases; unmatched junction nucleotides: 1. The germline gives CDR1 SGHTA, CDR2 FQGNSA. This CDR3 spans 16 amino acids. As DNA, the CDR3 is TGTGCCAGCAGCTTAGCGGGGACAGGGGCCTACAATGAGCAGTTCTTC. Protein: CASSLAGTGAYNEQFF.

The chain recombines TRBV7-9 with TRBJ1-1; D is uncertain. V gave up 5 bases and J gave up 3 bases, with 10 bases separating them. CDR1 and CDR2 from the germline V gene are SEHNR and FQNEAQ (reference sequence). The length of the CDR3 is 13 residues. CDR3 DNA sequence: TGTGCCAGCAGCCCAAGTCGGGACACTGAAGCTTTCTTT. Residues: CASSPSRDTEAFF. Complete variable domain (other parts from reference TRBV7-9 and TRBJ1-1): DTGVSQNPRHKITKRGQNVTFRCDPISEHNRLYWYRQTLGQGPEFLTYFQNEAQLEKSRLLSDRFSAERPKGSFSTLEIQRTEQGDSAMYLCASSPSRDTEAFFGQGTRLTVV.

V usage is TRBV7-9 and J usage is TRBJ1-2; unclear D gene. The CDR3 consists of 14 residues. Germline CDR1 and CDR2: SEHNR and FQNEAQ (reference sequence). Trimming pared 4 bases from V and 8 bases from J, leaving 17 bases between. CDR3 sequence reads: CASSYTGPSYGYTF. The CDR3 DNA is TGTGCCAGCAGCTACACCGGGCCTAGCTACGGCTACACCTTC.

The chain has TRBV6-5 and TRBJ2-1, with 11 bases that match TRBD2. The length of the CDR3 is 14 residues. V shed 5 bases, J shed 6 bases, and the junction held 3 bases outside the gene matches. CDR1 MNHEY and CDR2 SVGAGI come from the germline V gene. CDR3 coding DNA: TGTGCCAGCAGTCTAGCGGGGGGTCCCAATGAGCAGTTCTTC. It translates to CASSLAGGPNEQFF.

The chain uses TRBV5-1 and TRBJ2-6; the D is unclear. CDR1 and CDR2 (germline): SGHRS, YFSETQ. The CDR3 has 14 residues. The germline V and J ends were trimmed by 4 bases and 3 bases, with 8 bases remaining between them. CDR3 DNA: TGCGCCAGCAGCGAGGCAGTTGGGGCCAACGTCCTGACTTTC. Amino acid sequence: CASSEAVGANVLTF.

V usage is TRBV28 and J usage is TRBJ2-7; 7 bases align to TRBD1. Trimming removed 4 bases from V and 5 bases from J; junction bases left unmatched: 8. Germline V lookup: CDR1 MDHEN, CDR2 SYDVKM. CDR3 length equals 14 residues. Written as DNA, the CDR3 is TGTGCCAGCAGTTCCACAGGGGCCGTGAACGAGCAGTACTTC. Its translation: CASSSTGAVNEQYF.

The V and J genes are TRBV28 and TRBJ2-3; a possible D gene is TRBD2 (5 bases). Germline V gene lookup returns CDR1 MDHEN and CDR2 SYDVKM. The CDR3 runs 15 residues. V lost 4 bases and J lost 2, with 13 bases in between. CDR3 loop: CASSSRTEFTDTQYF. For the CDR3, the DNA is TGTGCCAGCAGTTCTCGGACTGAATTCACAGATACGCAGTATTTT. Drawing the rest from reference TRBV28 and TRBJ2-3, the complete variable domain is DVKVTQSSRYLVKRTGEKVFLECVQDMDHENMFWYRQDPGLGLRLIYFSYDVKMKEKGDIPEGYSVSREKKERFSLILESASTNQTSMYLCASSSRTEFTDTQYFGPGTRLTVL.

The chain joins TRBV7-9 to TRBJ1-1; a possible D gene is TRBD1 (5 bases). Germline V lookup: CDR1 SEHNR, CDR2 FQNEAQ (reference sequence). This CDR3 spans 15 amino acids. Between the trimmed V and J ends, which lost 6 bases and 1 base, there was a span of 15 bases. CDR3 loop: CASSSWAGTNTEAFF. The CDR3 DNA is TGTGCCAGCAGTAGTTGGGCAGGGACGAACACTGAAGCTTTCTTT.

This clone appeared a single time. The chain has TRBV11-2 and TRBJ2-6, with D hard to call. With 2 bases removed from V and 1 base from J, the gap between germline ends came to 6 bases. From germline, CDR1 is SGHAT and CDR2 FQNNGV. The CDR3 covers 15 residues. The CDR3 DNA reads TGTGCCAGCAGCTTAAAGTCGTCTGGGGCCAACGTCCTGACTTTC. This codes for CASSLKSSGANVLTF.

The genes are TRBV10-3 and TRBJ2-1; D unclear. Looked up from germline, CDR1 is ENHRY and CDR2 is SYGVKD. Trimming left V 6 bases short and J 0 bases short, with 12 bases between. This CDR3 is 15 amino acids long. The chain's CDR3 is CAIRRTPDSYNEQFF. In DNA form, the CDR3 reads TGTGCCATCAGGAGGACCCCGGACTCCTACAATGAGCAGTTCTTC.

The rearrangement joins TRBV5-1 to TRBJ1-2; D call uncertain. Germline CDR1 and CDR2: SGHRS and YFSETQ. The CDR3 totals 13 residues. V shed 3 bases and J shed 2 bases, with 8 bases lying between them. CDR3 in amino acids: CASSSSGNYGYTF. The CDR3 DNA follows: TGCGCCAGCAGCTCATCGGGCAACTATGGCTACACCTTC.